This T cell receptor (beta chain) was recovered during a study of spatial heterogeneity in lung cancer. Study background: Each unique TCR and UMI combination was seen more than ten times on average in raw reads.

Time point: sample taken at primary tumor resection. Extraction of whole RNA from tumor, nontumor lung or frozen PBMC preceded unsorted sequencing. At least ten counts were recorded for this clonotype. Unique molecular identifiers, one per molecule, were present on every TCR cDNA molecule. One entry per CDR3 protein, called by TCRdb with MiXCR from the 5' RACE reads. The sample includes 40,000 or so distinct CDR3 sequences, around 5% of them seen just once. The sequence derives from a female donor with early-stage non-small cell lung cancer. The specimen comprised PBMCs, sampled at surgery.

CDR3 in amino acids: CASSLVAAQETQYF. CDR3 nucleotides: TGTGCCAGCAGCTTAGTTGCGGCTCAAGAGACCCAGTACTTC. The chain combines TRBV7-9 with TRBJ2-5; D remains ambiguous. CDR1 is SEHNR and CDR2 is FQNEAQ in the germline V gene (reference sequence). Trimming took 1 base from V and 2 from J, leaving 8 bases between them. CDR3 length: 14 amino acids.